This note documents a single TCR beta chain sequence. Its antigen is undetermined. These data belong to a study of cytomegalovirus exposure and HLA in healthy donors. Study-wide findings and caveats: Later analysis demonstrated an association between a missense DCLRE1C variant and TCR beta V- and J-gene trimming. A later analysis showed that HLA-associated TCR beta chains had undergone more clonal expansion than equally common others. TCR beta sequences numbering around 15,000 were associated with HLA alleles at 0.05 false discovery rate in a later analysis.

Despite likely unrecorded immune exposures, the donors were nominally healthy at the time of sampling. Trimming cost V 4 bases and J 1 base, with 7 bases left between them. The V gene's germline CDR1 is SGHAT and CDR2 FQDESV (reference sequence). This CDR3 spans 14 amino acids. It was with 60 Vbeta and 13 Jbeta primers that the PCR ran. Clones were sequenced by immunoSEQ multiplex PCR, and TCRdb holds only the in-frame ones, with some missing. There are about 86,000 clones in the sample; more than 65% occur only once, and approximately 7.8% lies in the top ten. Sequencing used PBMCs. The rearrangement joins TRBV11-1 to TRBJ2-2; D not resolved. This sequence was found in a man aged 60 to 75 in good health and CMV-seronegative. CDR3 DNA sequence: TGTGCCAGCAGCTATACAGTGAACACCGGGGAGCTGTTTTTT. Its protein is CASSYTVNTGELFF.